This T cell receptor beta chain was captured by sequencing in a study of blood T cell repertoires in COVID-19. Trimming shortened V by 4 bases and J by 0 bases, and 9 bases separated the two germline ends. Germline V gives CDR1 KGHDR, CDR2 SFDVKD. The CDR3 sequence is 15 residues long. Original analysis: How many nucleated cells were present was estimated from reference gene primer amplification. The method was immunoSEQ multiplex PCR; TCRdb's version includes in-frame clones alone and lacks a portion of them. That table is the source of V, J and clone size, and D and trimming were worked out from the DNA. The sample has 200,000 to 250,000 clones; roughly 80% are singletons.

The sequence was obtained from a woman of 80 years or more with COVID-19, enrolled during active disease. The chain is built from TRBV24-1 and TRBJ1-3, with D maybe TRBD1 (5 bases). Sequenced material: peripheral blood. In DNA form, the CDR3 reads TGTGCCACCAGTGAGTCCGGGGGCTCTGGAAACACCATATATTTT. Protein: CATSESGGSGNTIYF.